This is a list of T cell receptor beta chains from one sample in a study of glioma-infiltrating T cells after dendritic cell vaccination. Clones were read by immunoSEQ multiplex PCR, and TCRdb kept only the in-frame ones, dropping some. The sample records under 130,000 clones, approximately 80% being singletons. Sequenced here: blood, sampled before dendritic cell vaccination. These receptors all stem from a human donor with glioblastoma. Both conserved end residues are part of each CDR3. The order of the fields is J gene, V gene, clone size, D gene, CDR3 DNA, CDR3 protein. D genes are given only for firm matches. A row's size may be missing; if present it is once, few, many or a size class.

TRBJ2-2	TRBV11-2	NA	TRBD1	TGTGCCAGCAGCTTAGGAAGGGGGCTCAGCACCGGGGAGCTGTTTTTT	CASSLGRGLSTGELFF
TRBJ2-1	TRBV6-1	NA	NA	TGTGCCAGCAGTGTATCACGACAGGATGAGCAGTTCTTC	CASSVSRQDEQFF
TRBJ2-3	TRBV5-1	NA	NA	TGCGCCAGCAGCCTTGTATCGACAGGTTCTAGCACAGATACGCAGTATTTT	CASSLVSTGSSTDTQYF
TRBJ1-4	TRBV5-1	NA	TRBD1	TGCGCCAGCAGCTTAGGGACAGCAACTAATGAAAAACTGTTTTTT	CASSLGTATNEKLFF
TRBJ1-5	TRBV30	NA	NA	TGTGCCTGGACCCAAAGTCACCAGGGCGCTCAGCCCCAGCATTTT	CAWTQSHQGAQPQHF
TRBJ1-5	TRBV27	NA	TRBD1	TGTGCCAGCAGTCCCTCGACAGGGGGCAATCAGCCCCAGCATTTT	CASSPSTGGNQPQHF
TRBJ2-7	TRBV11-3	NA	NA	TGTGCCAGCTCGGCTGGGGGCCATTCCTACGAGCAGTACTTC	CASSAGGHSYEQYF
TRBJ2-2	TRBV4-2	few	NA	TGTGCCAGCAGCCAAGCCCTTAACCGGGACATTCACACCGGGGAGCTGTTTTTT	CASSQALNRDIHTGELFF
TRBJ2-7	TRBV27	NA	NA	TGTGCCAGCAGCCCCCGGGGGGCCGACGAGCAGTACTTC	CASSPRGADEQYF
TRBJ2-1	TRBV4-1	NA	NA	TGCGCCAGCAGCCAAGATGCGGGGTATAGAGGCAATGAGCAGTTCTTC	CASSQDAGYRGNEQFF